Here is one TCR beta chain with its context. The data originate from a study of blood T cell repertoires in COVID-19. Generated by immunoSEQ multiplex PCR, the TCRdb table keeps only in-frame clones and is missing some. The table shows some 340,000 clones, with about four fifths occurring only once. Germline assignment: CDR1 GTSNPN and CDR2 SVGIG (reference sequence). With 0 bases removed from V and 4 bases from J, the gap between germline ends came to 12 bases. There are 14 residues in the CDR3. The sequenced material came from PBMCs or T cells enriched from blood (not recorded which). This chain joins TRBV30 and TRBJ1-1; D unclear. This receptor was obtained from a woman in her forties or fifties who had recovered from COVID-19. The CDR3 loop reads CAWSVPIRGTEAFF. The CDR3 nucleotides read TGTGCCTGGAGTGTACCGATTCGGGGCACTGAAGCTTTCTTT.